These 4 T cell receptor beta chains were all obtained from the same sample, sequenced in a study of blood T cell repertoires in COVID-19 (dated by TCRdb to 2019 to 2021). Library generation was performed with the immunoSEQ multiplex PCR assay. In its TCRdb copy, this immuneACCESS table keeps in-frame sequences only and misses some clones. Where compared with another copy, unresolved V genes explain less than half of these, and the others have no known cause. The sample contains about 130,000 clones, around 79% of them found a single time. The top ten clones comprise around 20% of the sample. Sequenced material: peripheral blood. The receptors were gathered from an elderly man with acute or convalescent COVID-19.

The DNA for the CDR3 is TGTGCCAGCAGCTTGGAACAGGGCTCCCCCTATGGCTACACCTTC. Its translation: CASSLEQGSPYGYTF. V gene TRBV5-4 combines with J gene TRBJ1-2; maybe TRBD1 (6 bases). V was clipped by 0 bases and J by 4 bases, with 13 bases between them. This CDR3 comprises 15 residues. The germline gives CDR1 SGHNT, CDR2 YYREEE (reference sequence).

This chain uses TRBV5-1 with TRBJ2-5, with a tentative D call TRBD1 (6 bases). The V end lost 4 bases, the J end lost 5 bases, and 18 bases lay between the germline ends. This CDR3 has 15 residues. Germline lookup yields CDR1 SGHRS and CDR2 YFSETQ. The CDR3 DNA sequence: TGCGCCAGCAGCGCTGGCCTTTTGGGGGCTGAGACCCAGTACTTC. Its translation: CASSAGLLGAETQYF.

The sample holds a few counts of this clone. The V call is TRBV28, the J call TRBJ2-7, with TRBD1 identical over 8 bases. Germline assignment: CDR1 MDHEN and CDR2 SYDVKM. V was pared by 6 bases and J by 7 bases, with 5 bases of the junction left unmatched. CDR3 length: 12 amino acids. The CDR3 DNA follows: TGTGCCAGCAGAGGACAGGGTGGAGAGCAGTACTTC. It is translated as CASRGQGGEQYF.

CDR3 sequence reads: CASSYPTGSYGYTF. CDR3 in DNA: TGTGCCAGCAGTTACCCGACAGGGAGCTATGGCTACACCTTC. V gene TRBV6-6 combines with J gene TRBJ1-2; 7 bases fit TRBD1. This CDR3 region has 14 residues. Germline CDR1 is MNHNY and CDR2 is SVGAGI (reference sequence). V trimming: 2 bases; J trimming: 4 bases; junction bases outside the gene matches: 4.